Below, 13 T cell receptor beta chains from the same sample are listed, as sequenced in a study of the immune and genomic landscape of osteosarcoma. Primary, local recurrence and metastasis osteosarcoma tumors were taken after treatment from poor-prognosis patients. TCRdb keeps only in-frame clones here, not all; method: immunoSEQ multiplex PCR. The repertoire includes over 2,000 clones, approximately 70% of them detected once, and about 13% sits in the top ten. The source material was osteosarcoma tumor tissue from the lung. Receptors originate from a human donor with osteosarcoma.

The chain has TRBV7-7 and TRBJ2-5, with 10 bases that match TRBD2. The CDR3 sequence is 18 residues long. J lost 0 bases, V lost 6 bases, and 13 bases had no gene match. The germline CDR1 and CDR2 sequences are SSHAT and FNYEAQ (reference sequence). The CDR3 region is CASSHGLAALPYQETQYF. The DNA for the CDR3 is TGTGCCAGCAGTCATGGACTAGCGGCGCTACCGTACCAAGAGACCCAGTACTTC.

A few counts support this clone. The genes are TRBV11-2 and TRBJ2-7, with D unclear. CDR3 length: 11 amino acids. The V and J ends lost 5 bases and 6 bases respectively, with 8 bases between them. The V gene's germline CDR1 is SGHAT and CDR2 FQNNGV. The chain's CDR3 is CASSADLEQYF. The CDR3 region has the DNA TGTGCCAGCAGCGCGGACCTCGAGCAGTACTTC.

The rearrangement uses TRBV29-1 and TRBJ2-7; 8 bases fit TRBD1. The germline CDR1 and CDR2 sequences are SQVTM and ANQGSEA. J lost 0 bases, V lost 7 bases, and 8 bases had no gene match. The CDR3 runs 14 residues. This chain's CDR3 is CSAGQGLSSYEQYF. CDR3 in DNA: TGCAGCGCCGGACAGGGCCTCAGCTCCTACGAGCAGTACTTC.

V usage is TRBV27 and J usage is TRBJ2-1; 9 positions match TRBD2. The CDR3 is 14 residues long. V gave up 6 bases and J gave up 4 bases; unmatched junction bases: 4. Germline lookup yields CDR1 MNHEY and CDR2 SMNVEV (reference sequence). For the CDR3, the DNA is TGTGCCAGCAGGACTAGCGGATCTTACAATGAGCAGTTCTTC. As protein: CASRTSGSYNEQFF.

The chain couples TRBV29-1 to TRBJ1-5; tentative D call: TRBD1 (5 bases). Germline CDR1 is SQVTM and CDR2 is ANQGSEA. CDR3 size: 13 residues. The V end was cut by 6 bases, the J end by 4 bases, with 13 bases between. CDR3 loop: CSVRTSLNQPQHF. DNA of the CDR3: TGCAGCGTGAGGACAAGTCTTAATCAGCCCCAGCATTTT.

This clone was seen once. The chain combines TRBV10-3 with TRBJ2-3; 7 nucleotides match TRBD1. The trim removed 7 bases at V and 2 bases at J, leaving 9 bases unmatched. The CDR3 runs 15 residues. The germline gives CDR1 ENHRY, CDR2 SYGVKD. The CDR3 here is CAIMGQPPYTDTQYF. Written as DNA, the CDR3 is TGTGCCATCATGGGACAGCCTCCATACACAGATACGCAGTATTTT.

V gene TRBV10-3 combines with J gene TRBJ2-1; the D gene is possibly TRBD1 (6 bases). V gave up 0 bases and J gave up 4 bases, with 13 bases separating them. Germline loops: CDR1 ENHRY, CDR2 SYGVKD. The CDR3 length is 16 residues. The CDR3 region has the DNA TGTGCCATCAGTGAGTCTATGGCAGGGGAGTACAATGAGCAGTTCTTC. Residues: CAISESMAGEYNEQFF.

This chain's CDR3 is CAWNAGGANQPQHF. CDR3 nucleotides: TGTGCCTGGAACGCAGGGGGCGCCAATCAGCCCCAGCATTTT. V and J are TRBV30 and TRBJ1-5; 8 bases line up with TRBD1. V was clipped by 4 bases and J by 3 bases; unmatched bases: 5. This CDR3 region has 14 residues. Germline V gives CDR1 GTSNPN, CDR2 SVGIG (reference sequence).

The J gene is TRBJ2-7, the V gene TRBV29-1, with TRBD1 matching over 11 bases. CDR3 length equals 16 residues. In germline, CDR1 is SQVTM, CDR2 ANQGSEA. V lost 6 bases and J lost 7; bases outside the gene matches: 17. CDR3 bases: TGCAGCGTCGTCCCGGGACAGGGGGGCCCGAGATTTGAGCAGTACTTC. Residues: CSVVPGQGGPRFEQYF.

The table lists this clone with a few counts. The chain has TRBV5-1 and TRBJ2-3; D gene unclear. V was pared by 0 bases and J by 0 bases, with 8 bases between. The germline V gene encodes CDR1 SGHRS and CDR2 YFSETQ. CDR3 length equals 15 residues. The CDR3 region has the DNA TGCGCCAGCAGCTTGGCCATACAGAGCACAGATACGCAGTATTTT. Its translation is CASSLAIQSTDTQYF. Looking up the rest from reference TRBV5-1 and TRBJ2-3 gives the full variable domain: KAGVTQTPRYLIKTRGQQVTLSCSPISGHRSVSWYQQTPGQGLQFLFEYFSETQRNKGNFPGRFSGRQFSNSRSEMNVSTLELGDSALYLCASSLAIQSTDTQYFGPGTRLTVL.

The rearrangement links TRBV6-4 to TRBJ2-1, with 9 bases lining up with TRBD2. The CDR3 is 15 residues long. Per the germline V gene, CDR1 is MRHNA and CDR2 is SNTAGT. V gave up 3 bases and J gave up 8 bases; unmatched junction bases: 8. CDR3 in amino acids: CASSEGSGGGDEQFF. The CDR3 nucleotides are TGTGCCAGCAGTGAGGGTAGCGGGGGAGGGGATGAGCAGTTCTTC.

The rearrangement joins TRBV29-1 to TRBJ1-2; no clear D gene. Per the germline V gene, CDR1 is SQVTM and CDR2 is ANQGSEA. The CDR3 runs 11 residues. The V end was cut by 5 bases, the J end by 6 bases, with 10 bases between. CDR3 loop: CSVYALNGYTF. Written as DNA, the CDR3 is TGCAGCGTTTACGCACTTAATGGCTACACCTTC.

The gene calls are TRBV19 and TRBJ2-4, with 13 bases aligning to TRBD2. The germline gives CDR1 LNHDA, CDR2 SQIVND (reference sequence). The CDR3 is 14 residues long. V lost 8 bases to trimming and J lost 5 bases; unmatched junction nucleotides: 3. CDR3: CASGGLAGQNIQYF. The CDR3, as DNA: TGTGCCAGTGGGGGACTAGCGGGACAAAACATTCAGTACTTC.